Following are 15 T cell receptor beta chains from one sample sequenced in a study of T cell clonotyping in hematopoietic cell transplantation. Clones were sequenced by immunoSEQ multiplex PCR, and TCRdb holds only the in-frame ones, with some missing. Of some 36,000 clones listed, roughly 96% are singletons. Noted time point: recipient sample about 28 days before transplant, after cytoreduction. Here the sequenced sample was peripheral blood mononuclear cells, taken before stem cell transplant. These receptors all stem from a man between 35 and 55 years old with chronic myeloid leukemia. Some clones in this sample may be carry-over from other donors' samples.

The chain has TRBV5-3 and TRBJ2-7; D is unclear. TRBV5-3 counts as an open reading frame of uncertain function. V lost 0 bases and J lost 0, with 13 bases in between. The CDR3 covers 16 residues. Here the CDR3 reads CARSLVRRLTSYEQYF. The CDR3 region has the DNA TGTGCCAGAAGCTTGGTGCGGCGACTTACCTCCTACGAGCAGTACTTC.

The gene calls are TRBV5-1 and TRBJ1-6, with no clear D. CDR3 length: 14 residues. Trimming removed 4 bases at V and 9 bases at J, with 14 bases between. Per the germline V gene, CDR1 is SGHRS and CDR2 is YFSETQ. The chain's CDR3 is CASSPLGRGSPLHF. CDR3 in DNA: TGCGCCAGCAGCCCACTGGGAAGAGGTTCACCCCTCCACTTT.

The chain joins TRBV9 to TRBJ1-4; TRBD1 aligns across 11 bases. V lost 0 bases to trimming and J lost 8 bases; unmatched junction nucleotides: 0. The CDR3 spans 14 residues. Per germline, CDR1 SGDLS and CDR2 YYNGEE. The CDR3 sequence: CASSVGDRGEKLFF. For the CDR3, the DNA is TGTGCCAGCAGCGTAGGGGACAGGGGGGAAAAACTGTTTTTT.

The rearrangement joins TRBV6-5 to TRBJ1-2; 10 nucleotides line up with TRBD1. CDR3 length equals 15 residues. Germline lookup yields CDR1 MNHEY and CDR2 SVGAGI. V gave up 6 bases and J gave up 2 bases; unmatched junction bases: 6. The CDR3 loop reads CASRSTGGGNYGYTF. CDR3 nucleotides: TGTGCCAGCAGATCGACAGGGGGCGGGAACTATGGCTACACCTTC.

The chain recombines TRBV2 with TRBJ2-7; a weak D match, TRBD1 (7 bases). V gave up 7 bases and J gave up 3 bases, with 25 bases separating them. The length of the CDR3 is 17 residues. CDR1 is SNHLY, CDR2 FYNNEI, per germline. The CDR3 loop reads CASNQDLSGQGGYEQYF. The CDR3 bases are TGTGCCAGCAACCAGGACCTTTCCGGGCAGGGGGGCTACGAGCAGTACTTC.

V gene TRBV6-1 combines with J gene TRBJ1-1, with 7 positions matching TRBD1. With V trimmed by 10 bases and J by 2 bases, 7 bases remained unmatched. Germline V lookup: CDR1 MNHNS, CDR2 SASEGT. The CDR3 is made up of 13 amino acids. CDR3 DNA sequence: TGTGCCACCTGGGACAGAGCAAACACTGAAGCTTTCTTT. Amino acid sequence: CATWDRANTEAFF.

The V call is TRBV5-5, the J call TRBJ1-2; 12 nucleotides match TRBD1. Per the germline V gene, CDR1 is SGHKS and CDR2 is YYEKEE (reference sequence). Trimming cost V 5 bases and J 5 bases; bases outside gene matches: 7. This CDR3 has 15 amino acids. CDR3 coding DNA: TGTGCCAGCAGGGGGACAGGGGGCGCAGGGTATGGCTACACCTTC. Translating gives CASRGTGGAGYGYTF.

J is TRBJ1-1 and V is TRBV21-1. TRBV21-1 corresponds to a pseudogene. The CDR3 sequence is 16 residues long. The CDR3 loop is CASSKAQGEPDTEAFF. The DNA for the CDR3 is TGTGCCAGCAGCAAAGCCCAAGGGGAGCCGGACACTGAAGCTTTCTTT.

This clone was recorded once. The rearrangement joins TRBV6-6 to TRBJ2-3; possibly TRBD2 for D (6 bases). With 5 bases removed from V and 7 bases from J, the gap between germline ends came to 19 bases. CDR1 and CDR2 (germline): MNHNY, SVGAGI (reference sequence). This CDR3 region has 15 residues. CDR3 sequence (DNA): TGTGCCAGCAGTCCCAGCGGGCGGGGAAACTATACGCAGTATTTT. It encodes CASSPSGRGNYTQYF.

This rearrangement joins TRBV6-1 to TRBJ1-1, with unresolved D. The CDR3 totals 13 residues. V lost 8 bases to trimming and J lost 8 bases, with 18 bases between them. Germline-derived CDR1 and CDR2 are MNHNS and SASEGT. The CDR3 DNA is TGTGCCAGCTCCCGTGGGGTTAGAGTCGAAGCTTTCTTT. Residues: CASSRGVRVEAFF.

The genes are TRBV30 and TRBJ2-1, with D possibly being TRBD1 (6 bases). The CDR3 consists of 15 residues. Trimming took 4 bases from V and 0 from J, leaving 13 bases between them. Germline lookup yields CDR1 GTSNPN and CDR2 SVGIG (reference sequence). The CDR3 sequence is CAWTITGSSYNEQFF. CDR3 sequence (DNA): TGTGCCTGGACGATAACAGGGAGCTCCTACAATGAGCAGTTCTTC.

DNA for the CDR3: TGTGCCAGCAGTTTACGGGACAGGGGTTACGAGCAGTACTTC. Protein product: CASSLRDRGYEQYF. The V call is TRBV27, the J call TRBJ2-7; 10 bases align to TRBD1. CDR1 and CDR2 (germline): MNHEY, SMNVEV (reference sequence). This CDR3 comprises 14 residues. J lost 4 bases, V lost 2 bases, and 2 bases had no gene match.

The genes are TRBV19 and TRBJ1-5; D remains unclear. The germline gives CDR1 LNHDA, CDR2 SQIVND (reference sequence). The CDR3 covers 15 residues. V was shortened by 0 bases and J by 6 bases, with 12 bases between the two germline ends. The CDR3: CASSIDERRGQPQHF. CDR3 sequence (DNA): TGTGCCAGTAGTATAGACGAGAGGAGAGGTCAGCCCCAGCATTTT.

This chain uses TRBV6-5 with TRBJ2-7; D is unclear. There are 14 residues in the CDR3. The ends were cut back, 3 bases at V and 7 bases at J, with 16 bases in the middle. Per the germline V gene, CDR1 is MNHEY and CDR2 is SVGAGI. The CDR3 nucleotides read TGTGCCAGCAGTTATGGAACGGGTCCTCGGGAGCAGTACTTC. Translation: CASSYGTGPREQYF.

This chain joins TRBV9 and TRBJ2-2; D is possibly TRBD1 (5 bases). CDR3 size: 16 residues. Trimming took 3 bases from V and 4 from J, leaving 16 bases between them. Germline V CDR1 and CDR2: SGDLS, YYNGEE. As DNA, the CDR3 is TGTGCCAGCAGCGCCGAGCCAGGGTTCAGCACCGGGGAGCTGTTTTTT. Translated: CASSAEPGFSTGELFF.